Listed below are T cell receptor beta chains from one sample, sequenced in a study of CD8+ T cells in alopecia areata. Profiled with immunoSEQ multiplex PCR; TCRdb holds only in-frame clones, not every one. The sample yields about 210,000 clones, less than 45% seen once. Source: CD4+ T cells sorted from blood, taken between weeks 36 and 40, from a patient treated with tofacitinib. The receptors stem from a human donor with alopecia areata. Each CDR3 is given with its conserved first and last residue. The order of the fields is CDR3 protein, CDR3 DNA, V gene, D gene, clone size, J gene. D genes are given only for firm matches. Rows give clone size only sometimes, using once, few, many, or a class for an expanded clone.

CASSHLLAGGQVEQFF | TGTGCCAGCAGCCACCTACTAGCGGGAGGGCAAGTTGAGCAGTTCTTC | TRBV4-2 | TRBD2 | NA | TRBJ2-1
CASSSYSGANVLTF | TGTGCCAGCAGCTCGTACTCTGGGGCCAACGTCCTGACTTTC | TRBV7-2 | NA | NA | TRBJ2-6
CASSLSPRGRYGYTF | TGTGCCAGCAGTTTATCCCCTCGTGGGAGGTATGGCTACACCTTC | TRBV6-6 | NA | NA | TRBJ1-2
CATSLLSDEQYF | TGTGCCACCTCTTTATTGTCCGACGAGCAGTACTTC | TRBV2 | NA | NA | TRBJ2-7
CSVGTSLGYGYTF | TGCAGCGTGGGGACGTCTCTAGGCTATGGCTACACCTTC | TRBV29-1 | NA | NA | TRBJ1-2
CAWSVGLAAGELFF | TGTGCCTGGAGTGTGGGGCTAGCAGCCGGGGAGCTGTTTTTT | TRBV30 | NA | NA | TRBJ2-2
CASSPWTGGNQPQHF | TGTGCCAGCAGTCCCTGGACAGGGGGAAATCAGCCCCAGCATTTT | TRBV27 | TRBD1 | NA | TRBJ1-5
CSPRVGYEQYF | TGCAGCCCCCGGGTCGGATACGAGCAGTACTTC | TRBV29-1 | NA | NA | TRBJ2-7
CASSLGGLAGADTQYF | TGTGCCAGCAGCTTAGGGGGACTAGCGGGGGCAGATACGCAGTATTTT | TRBV7-2 | TRBD2 | NA | TRBJ2-3
CSVEIPLGLSTDTQYF | TGCAGCGTTGAAATTCCTTTGGGACTAAGCACAGATACGCAGTATTTT | TRBV29-1 | TRBD2 | NA | TRBJ2-3
CASSYSSLGPQHF | TGTGCCAGCAGTTATTCCTCCCTGGGGCCCCAGCATTTT | TRBV6-5 | NA | few | TRBJ1-5
CASSQERASSEYF | TGTGCCAGCAGCCAAGAACGCGCGTCTAGCGAGTACTTC | TRBV4-2 | NA | NA | TRBJ2-4
CASSLKNTEAFF | TGTGCCAGCAGCCTCAAGAACACTGAAGCTTTCTTT | TRBV7-9 | NA | NA | TRBJ1-1
CASSYTTAHSNQPQHF | TGTGCCAGCAGTTACACGACGGCTCATAGCAATCAGCCCCAGCATTTT | TRBV6-5 | NA | few | TRBJ1-5
CASSPQPGPGNEQFF | TGTGCCAGCAGCCCCCAGCCCGGGCCAGGGAATGAGCAGTTCTTC | TRBV9 | NA | NA | TRBJ2-1
CASSVTGGSYEQYF | TGTGCCAGCAGTGTGACAGGGGGCTCGTACGAGCAGTACTTC | TRBV25-1 | TRBD1 | NA | TRBJ2-7
CASSLVRSTDTQYF | TGTGCCAGCAGCTTAGTACGGTCCACAGATACGCAGTATTTT | TRBV7-8 | NA | few | TRBJ2-3
CTARGGETQYF | TGCACCGCTAGGGGGGGAGAGACCCAGTACTTC | TRBV29-1 | NA | NA | TRBJ2-5
CASSRTGSGNTIYF | TGTGCCAGCAGCCGGACTGGTTCTGGAAACACCATATATTTT | TRBV6-5 | NA | NA | TRBJ1-3
CASSLGLAQLNEQFF | TGTGCCAGCTCACTCGGACTAGCGCAGCTCAATGAGCAGTTCTTC | TRBV18 | TRBD2 | NA | TRBJ2-1
CASSRWGGGSGANVLTF | TGTGCCAGCAGTCGATGGGGCGGTGGCTCTGGGGCCAACGTCCTGACTTTC | TRBV28 | NA | few | TRBJ2-6
CASSQTGGAYEQYF | TGTGCCAGCAGTCAGACAGGGGGGGCCTACGAGCAGTACTTC | TRBV25-1 | TRBD1 | NA | TRBJ2-7
CSVEVEGRQFF | TGCAGCGTTGAAGTTGAGGGACGGCAGTTCTTC | TRBV29-1 | NA | NA | TRBJ2-1
CASSRTGGESYEQYF | TGCGCCAGCAGTAGGACAGGGGGAGAGTCCTACGAGCAGTACTTC | TRBV5-1 | TRBD1 | few | TRBJ2-7
CAWNGERDTEAFF | TGTGCCTGGAACGGGGAGCGGGACACTGAAGCTTTCTTT | TRBV30 | NA | few | TRBJ1-1
CASSRTSGSYEQYF | TGTGCCAGTAGCCGGACTAGCGGGAGTTACGAGCAGTACTTC | TRBV19 | TRBD2 | NA | TRBJ2-7
CAWSANRVHTEAFF | TGTGCCTGGAGTGCAAACAGGGTTCACACTGAAGCTTTCTTT | TRBV30 | NA | NA | TRBJ1-1
CASVLRGDGASNEQFF | TGTGCCAGCGTTTTAAGGGGGGACGGGGCCAGCAATGAGCAGTTCTTC | TRBV7-8 | NA | NA | TRBJ2-1
CASRAGGRLEQFF | TGTGCCAGCAGGGCGGGGGGCCGGCTGGAGCAGTTCTTC | TRBV28 | TRBD2 | few | TRBJ2-1
CAWSVKLLAGFLTYEQYF | TGTGCCTGGAGTGTCAAACTGCTAGCGGGTTTTCTAACCTACGAGCAGTACTTC | TRBV30 | TRBD2 | NA | TRBJ2-7
CASSLARVPGNTIYF | TGTGCCAGCAGCTTAGCGCGGGTCCCTGGAAACACCATATATTTT | TRBV7-2 | NA | few | TRBJ1-3
CASSQEGLPETQYF | TGCGCCAGCAGCCAAGAAGGCTTGCCGGAGACCCAGTACTTC | TRBV4-3 | NA | NA | TRBJ2-5
CASSQGETQYF | TGTGCCAGCAGCCAGGGAGAGACCCAGTACTTC | TRBV7-8 | NA | few | TRBJ2-5